The source of this T cell receptor (beta chain) is a study of blood T cell repertoires in COVID-19. Study-level background: Acute and convalescent COVID-19 specimens originated in the United States, Italy and Spain. The cDNA or gDNA used as material had been derived from T cells, B-cell-depleted T cells, or PBMCs.

In the authors' workflow: Scientists estimated how many nucleated cells there were by amplifying reference gene primers. The assay was immunoSEQ multiplex PCR, and TCRdb's table has in-frame clones only and misses some. Clonal size and the V and J genes are those of that table, whereas D and trimming came from the DNA. The sample contains just over 300,000 clones, roughly 87% of which appear only once. V was cut by 6 bases and J by 5 bases, with 16 bases left in between. This CDR3 comprises 14 residues. From germline, CDR1 is MNHEY and CDR2 SVGAGI. The sequence was collected from a young man with active or convalescent COVID-19. V is TRBV6-5 and J is TRBJ1-2, with D possibly being TRBD1 (5 bases). The sample taken for sequencing was peripheral blood. The CDR3 nucleotides are TGTGCCAGCAGATTAAGGGGACTTAGTTATGGCTACACCTTC. Translated, it gives CASRLRGLSYGYTF.